This T cell receptor (beta chain) was sequenced during a study of cytomegalovirus exposure and HLA in healthy donors. Study-level points and caveats: In a later analysis, at a false discovery rate of 0.05, over 15,000 TCR beta sequences matched HLA alleles. Upon later analysis, TCR association rates were observed to vary by HLA locus, being highest for DRB1 and lowest for HLA-C.

This clone was recorded once. Antigen specificity is unknown. V was clipped by 3 bases and J by 4 bases; unmatched bases: 10. Germline V gene data show CDR1 as MGHRA and CDR2 as YSYEKL. The CDR3 is 16 amino acids. The PCR employed 60 Vbeta primers together with 13 Jbeta primers. Sequencing used immunoSEQ multiplex PCR; TCRdb keeps in-frame clones, though not all of them. This sample has around 70,000 clones; 60% to 80% occur once, and the top ten carry under 3%. The sample comprised PBMCs. The receptor was isolated from a girl aged 5 to 17 in good health and CMV-seropositive. V gene TRBV4-1 combines with J gene TRBJ2-7; 9 bases fit TRBD2. The CDR3 reads CASSQPLSGSRYEQYF. Written as DNA, the CDR3 is TGCGCCAGCAGCCAGCCTCTTAGCGGGAGTAGGTACGAGCAGTACTTC.